Each of the 27 T cell receptor beta chains below was sequenced from the same sample in a study of CD8+ T cells in alopecia areata. As the sequencing template, cDNA was produced by extracting RNA and reverse transcribing it. The protocol was immunoSEQ multiplex PCR, while the TCRdb copy is restricted to in-frame clones and leaves out a portion. The sample was found to contain around 110,000 clones, and every one recurs. Source material: lesional skin. The receptor source for this set is a C3H/HeJ mouse with alopecia areata. The mouse line has the MHC haplotype H2-k.

The sample holds many counts of this clone. The germline and genes are mouse ones. Read sequence stops 4 residues before the CDR3 end, and the germline J gene provides the missing end. The chain recombines TRBV13-3 with TRBJ2-4; 7 positions match TRBD2. The CDR3 covers 14 residues. CDR1 NNHDY and CDR2 SYVADS come from the germline V gene. This CDR3 reads CASRGGKRGNTLYF. CDR3 DNA, as far as it was read: TGTGCCAGCAGGGGGGGGAAGAGAGGAAAC.

This clone was detected a few times. Germline and genes: mouse. The sequence runs out 4 residues before the end of the CDR3; the remainder is reconstructed from the germline J gene. This chain connects TRBV13-3 to TRBJ2-4, with 7 bases aligning to TRBD1. This CDR3 region has 13 residues. Germline V lookup: CDR1 NNHDY, CDR2 SYVADS. CDR3 in amino acids: CASSTQGRNTLYF. The covered CDR3 bases are TGTGCCAGCAGTACACAGGGGAGGAAC.

The table lists this clone with a few counts. The genes and germline here are from mouse. From the germline J gene comes the end of the CDR3, since the read stops 4 residues before it. The V and J genes are TRBV19 and TRBJ1-4; a weak D match, TRBD1 (5 bases). Germline CDR1 reads FNHDT; CDR2 reads SITEND (reference sequence). Trimming stripped 2 bases from V and 5 bases from J, with 7 bases between. This CDR3 region has 13 residues. The sequenced part of the CDR3 DNA is TGTGCCAGCAGTATCGACAGAAACGAA. Residues: CASSIDRNE. The whole CDR3 is CASSIDRNERLFF. Supplemented by reference TRBV19 and TRBJ1-4, the full variable domain reads GGIITQTPKFLIGQEGQKLTLKCQQNFNHDTMYWYRQDSGKGLRLIYYSITENDLQKGDLSEGYDASREKKSSFSLTVTSAQKNEMAVFLCASSIDRNERLFFGHGTKLSVL.

As regards this clone: Each gene name is a mouse one. The read halts 4 residues ahead of the CDR3 end, with the missing end drawn from the germline J gene. The chain recombines TRBV13-3 with TRBJ2-2; 11 bases fit TRBD2. Germline CDR1 is NNHDY and CDR2 is SYVADS. V gave up 2 bases and J gave up 4 bases; unmatched junction bases: 4. CDR3 length: 16 amino acids. CDR3 loop: CASSDGLGGGTGQLYF. The sequenced part of the CDR3 DNA is TGTGCCAGCAGTGACGGACTGGGGGGAGGCACCGGG.

This clone was detected a few times. Each gene name is a mouse one. The read comes to an end 4 residues before the CDR3 does, leaving the germline J gene to fill in the end. The chain combines TRBV17 with TRBJ2-5; 7 nucleotides agree with TRBD1. Germline CDR1 and CDR2: MNHDT and YYDKIL. V was clipped by 1 base and J by 3 bases; unmatched bases: 4. The CDR3 runs 15 residues. Incomplete CDR3 DNA: TGTGCTAGCAGTAGAGGACAGGGAGGGCAAGAC. Protein: CASSRGQGGQD. The whole CDR3 protein reads CASSRGQGGQDTQYF.

Only a few counts were recorded for this clone. Gene labels here are mouse ones. The read finishes 4 residues shy of the CDR3 end, and the germline J gene is used to complete it. The chain employs TRBV19 and TRBJ2-1; the match to TRBD2 covers 11 bases. J gave up 2 bases and V 6 bases, and 4 bases lay outside the gene matches. CDR3 length: 15 residues. Germline V CDR1 and CDR2: FNHDT, SITEND (reference sequence). The CDR3 sequence is CASKTGGGHYAEQFF. CDR3 DNA, as far as it was read: TGTGCCAGCAAGACTGGGGGGGGGCACTATGCT.

Ten or more counts support this clone. Gene names are the mouse ones. The sequenced fragment ends 4 residues before the CDR3 boundary, so the rest is inferred from the germline J gene. Different DNA sequences within this sample yield the same CDR3. The genes are TRBV13-3 and TRBJ2-5, with D perhaps TRBD1 (6 bases). V dropped 4 bases and J dropped 1 base, with 10 bases sitting between them. Germline CDR1 reads NNHDY; CDR2 reads SYVADS. The CDR3 consists of 14 residues. CDR3 DNA (partial): TGTGCCAGCAGTTTGGGACAACACCAAGAC. Translation gives CASSLGQHQD. The CDR3, in full, reads CASSLGQHQDTQYF.

This clone was seen only a few times. Mouse germline and gene names are used. The read falls 4 residues short of the CDR3 end, and the missing part is taken from the germline J gene. This sequence joins TRBV12-1 and TRBJ1-1, with 8 bases fitting TRBD1. The CDR3 consists of 13 residues. The germline CDR1 and CDR2 sequences are SGHSN and HYEKVE. The sequenced part of the CDR3 DNA is TGTGCCAGCTCTCTCGGCAGGGGGCGA. It codes for CASSLGRGR. The complete CDR3 sequence is CASSLGRGREVFF.

To note about this clone: Gene names and germline match the mouse. The read halts 4 residues ahead of the CDR3 end, with the missing end drawn from the germline J gene. This chain links TRBV19 with TRBJ2-1, with TRBD2 matching over 9 bases. Germline V gene sequence: CDR1 FNHDT, CDR2 SITEND (reference sequence). The CDR3 sequence is 15 residues long. V shed 2 bases, J shed 6 bases, and the junction held 6 bases outside the gene matches. CDR3 residues: CASSIVGGAGAEQFF. Partial CDR3 DNA: TGTGCCAGCAGTATTGTTGGGGGGGCTGGTGCT. Combining the CDR3 with reference TRBV19 and TRBJ2-1 gives the whole variable domain GGIITQTPKFLIGQEGQKLTLKCQQNFNHDTMYWYRQDSGKGLRLIYYSITENDLQKGDLSEGYDASREKKSSFSLTVTSAQKNEMAVFLCASSIVGGAGAEQFFGPGTRLTVL.

This clone came up a few times. The gene names here belong to mouse. The observed sequence ends 4 residues before the CDR3 terminus, with the missing tail filled in from the germline J gene. The V gene is TRBV13-3, the J gene TRBJ2-5, with TRBD2 as a possible D gene (5 bases). This CDR3 contains 13 residues. The ends were cut back, 6 bases at V and 1 base at J, with 9 bases in the middle. CDR1 NNHDY and CDR2 SYVADS come from the germline V gene. This CDR3 reads CASNLGYQDTQYF. CDR3 DNA (partial): TGTGCCAGCAATCTGGGCTACCAAGAC.

About this clone itself: Germline and genes here are mouse. From the germline J gene comes the end of the CDR3, since the read stops 4 residues before it. The genes are TRBV1 and TRBJ2-3; 7 bases are shared with TRBD2. V dropped 5 bases and J dropped 0; count of bases not matched to a gene: 5. This CDR3 has 15 residues. Germline-derived CDR1 and CDR2 are NSQYPW and LRSPGD (reference sequence). Incomplete CDR3 DNA: TGCACCTGCAGTCCGGGGGGGTATAGTGCAGAA. Translating gives CTCSPGGYSAE. In full, the CDR3 is CTCSPGGYSAETLYF.

This clone has only a few counts. Any gene name here is a mouse gene name. The read ends 4 residues shy of where the CDR3 ends; the end is completed using the germline J gene. V gene TRBV19 combines with J gene TRBJ1-2; tentatively, D is TRBD1 (5 bases). Germline V CDR1 and CDR2: FNHDT, SITEND (reference sequence). V was clipped by 4 bases and J by 0 bases, with 10 bases between them. There are 14 residues in the CDR3. The CDR3 bases that were read are TGTGCCAGCAGTGTGGACAATGCAAACTCC. Encoded protein: CASSVDNANS. The entire CDR3 protein is CASSVDNANSDYTF.

This clone was seen a handful of times. Gene names follow the mouse nomenclature. The CDR3 extends 4 residues past the end of the read, so its final part is completed from the germline J gene. This rearrangement joins TRBV13-3 to TRBJ2-7; D not certain. The CDR3 runs 12 residues. Per the germline V gene, CDR1 is NNHDY and CDR2 is SYVADS. The chain's CDR3 is CASSQTEYEQYF. The CDR3 DNA, read in part, is TGTGCCAGCAGCCAAACAGAGTAT.

About this clone: Gene names and germline refer to mouse. The read is 4 residues too short to cover the CDR3 end, so that end is filled in from the germline J gene. This chain connects TRBV13-3 to TRBJ2-1; TRBD2 aligns across 9 bases. The CDR3 is 15 amino acids. J gave up 0 bases and V 6 bases, and 4 bases lay outside the gene matches. Per germline, CDR1 NNHDY and CDR2 SYVADS. The chain's CDR3 is CASTRTGANYAEQFF. The CDR3 bases that were read are TGTGCCAGCACCCGGACTGGGGCTAACTATGCT.

This clone was seen only a few times. The database protein in TCRdb disagrees with the DNA translation at residue 13; the sequence shown here was translated from the DNA. The genes and germline here are from mouse. The read terminates 3 residues before the CDR3 end, so the remaining end is supplied by the germline J gene. The rearrangement joins TRBV13-3 to TRBJ1-6; the match to TRBD1 covers 7 bases. TRBJ1-6 is an ORF for which the function is uncertain. With V trimmed by 0 bases and J by 3 bases, 3 bases remained unmatched. The CDR3 runs 16 residues. Germline CDR1 and CDR2: NNHDY and SYVADS. The CDR3 sequence: CASSDGTGLYNSPLYF. The CDR3 DNA, read in part, is TGTGCCAGCAGTGATGGGACAGGTCTCTATAATTCGCCC.

This clone was seen repeatedly, ten times or more. Here the gene names and germline are mouse. The sequenced part of the CDR3 DNA is TGTGCCAGCAGCCCCCGGACTGGGGGAGATGGTGCAGAA. Translating gives CASSPRTGGDGAE. The whole CDR3 protein reads CASSPRTGGDGAETLYF. The J gene is TRBJ2-3, the V gene TRBV13-3; TRBD2 matches at 10 bases. The read stops 4 residues short of the end of the CDR3; the missing end is completed from the germline J gene. Germline CDR1 NNHDY, CDR2 SYVADS. The CDR3 has 17 amino acids. V was pared by 5 bases and J by 1 base, with 10 bases of the junction left unmatched.

Remarks on this clone: Gene names and germline refer to mouse. Here the CDR3 reads CTCSADLTAETLYF. The DNA read from the CDR3 is TGCACCTGCAGTGCAGATCTGACAGCAGAA. V gene TRBV1 combines with J gene TRBJ2-3; no clear D gene. The sequence runs out 4 residues before the end of the CDR3; the remainder is reconstructed from the germline J gene. V gave up 0 bases and J gave up 3 bases, with 7 bases separating them. The CDR3 is made up of 14 amino acids. Germline V gives CDR1 NSQYPW, CDR2 LRSPGD (reference sequence). The complete variable domain, with remaining parts taken from reference TRBV1 and TRBJ2-3, reads VTLLEQNPRWRLVPRGQAVNLRCILKNSQYPWMSWYQQDLQKQLQWLFTLRSPGDKEVKSLPGADYLATRVTDTELRLQVANMSQGRTLYCTCSADLTAETLYFGSGTRLTVL.

This clone has more than one count but fewer than ten. Gene labels here are mouse ones. The missing CDR3 end, 4 residues past where the read stops, is filled in from the germline J gene. The rearrangement uses TRBV19 and TRBJ2-5, with TRBD2 identical over 7 bases. The CDR3 covers 13 residues. Looked up from germline, CDR1 is FNHDT and CDR2 is SITEND (reference sequence). The CDR3 is CASSYWGGDTQYF. The DNA read from the CDR3 is TGTGCCAGCAGTTACTGGGGTGGCGAC.

In the case of this clone: Gene names refer to mouse genes. The read terminates 4 residues before the CDR3 end, so the remaining end is supplied by the germline J gene. The chain has TRBV1 and TRBJ1-2; 8 nucleotides match TRBD1. The length of the CDR3 is 16 residues. Germline values: CDR1 NSQYPW, CDR2 LRSPGD (reference sequence). V gave up 0 bases and J gave up 4 bases; unmatched junction bases: 7. CDR3 bases read: TGCACCTGCAGTGCAGATCCGGACAGGGCGGTCTCC. This encodes CTCSADPDRAVS. The entire CDR3 protein is CTCSADPDRAVSDYTF.

In the case of this clone: Gene names are mouse gene names. The CDR3 DNA, read in part, is TGCACCTGCAGTGCTGGGGACTGGGGGGGCCCCTAT. Protein sequence: CTCSAGDWGGPY. The full CDR3 reads CTCSAGDWGGPYEQYF. The V gene is TRBV1, the J gene TRBJ2-7; 14 bases match TRBD2. With the read ending 4 residues before the CDR3 end, the germline J gene is used to fill in that end. J lost 2 bases, V lost 3 bases, and 3 bases had no gene match. Germline V CDR1 and CDR2: NSQYPW, LRSPGD (reference sequence). This CDR3 comprises 16 residues.

This clone was seen a few times. Gene names and germline refer to mouse. The read stops 4 residues short of the end of the CDR3; the missing end is completed from the germline J gene. V usage is TRBV13-3 and J usage is TRBJ2-5; 9 bases map to TRBD2. CDR1 and CDR2 from the germline V gene are NNHDY and SYVADS. The CDR3 runs to 15 residues. CDR3 residues: CASSDAGGEEDTQYF. The CDR3 bases that were read are TGTGCCAGCAGTGATGCTGGGGGGGAAGAAGAC.

As to this clone: Mouse gene names apply. Read sequence stops 4 residues before the CDR3 end, and the germline J gene provides the missing end. This chain connects TRBV13-3 to TRBJ1-1; 9 positions agree with TRBD1. Germline values: CDR1 NNHDY, CDR2 SYVADS. CDR3 length: 13 residues. CDR3 protein: CASSGRQGGEVFF. CDR3 bases read: TGTGCCAGCAGTGGGAGACAGGGGGGA.

This clone has ten or more counts. Gene names are mouse gene names. The sequence runs out 4 residues before the end of the CDR3; the remainder is reconstructed from the germline J gene. This same CDR3 is encoded by further DNA sequences in the sample. V gene TRBV1 combines with J gene TRBJ2-5, with D tentatively TRBD1 (7 bases). Germline CDR1 and CDR2: NSQYPW and LRSPGD (reference sequence). This CDR3 region has 15 residues. V lost 4 bases to trimming and J lost 0 bases, with 11 bases between them. The part of the CDR3 DNA that was read is TGCACCTGCAGTGACAGGGGACTCAACCAAGAC. The encoded protein is CTCSDRGLNQD. The whole CDR3 region reads CTCSDRGLNQDTQYF. The variable domain in full, with the rest retrieved from reference TRBV1 and TRBJ2-5, is VTLLEQNPRWRLVPRGQAVNLRCILKNSQYPWMSWYQQDLQKQLQWLFTLRSPGDKEVKSLPGADYLATRVTDTELRLQVANMSQGRTLYCTCSDRGLNQDTQYFGPGTRLLVL.

This clone was seen only a few times. There is a difference at residue 12 between the TCRdb protein and the DNA translation, so the protein given here was translated from the DNA. Genes and germline are mouse. With the read ending 3 residues before the CDR3 end, the germline J gene is used to fill in that end. This chain joins TRBV1 and TRBJ1-3; TRBD1 matches 9 bases. Germline V gene data show CDR1 as NSQYPW and CDR2 as LRSPGD (reference sequence). The CDR3 length is 15 residues. Germline trimming cut 4 bases from V and 0 bases from J; bases unmatched to any gene: 1. CDR3 loop: CTCSDRGPSGNTLYF. CDR3 DNA (partial): TGCACCTGCAGTGACAGGGGGCCTTCTGGAAATACG.

This clone was seen ten or more times. The gene symbols are mouse symbols. Read coverage stops 4 residues before the CDR3 terminus; the germline J gene supplies the remainder. V and J are TRBV13-3 and TRBJ2-1, with 8 bases fitting TRBD1. Germline V gene lookup returns CDR1 NNHDY and CDR2 SYVADS. The CDR3 extends over 13 amino acids. CDR3 sequence reads: CASSLTGVAEQFF. The sequenced part of the CDR3 DNA is TGTGCCAGCAGTTTGACAGGGGTGGCT.

For this clone: Gene labels here are mouse ones. The part of the CDR3 DNA that was read is TGCACCTGCAGCCCCGACAGGGGGAGTGCAGAA. Translation: CTCSPDRGSAE. The whole CDR3 sequence is CTCSPDRGSAETLYF. The chain recombines TRBV1 with TRBJ2-3; 9 bases line up with TRBD1. The observed sequence ends 4 residues before the CDR3 terminus, with the missing tail filled in from the germline J gene. The J segment lost 0 bases and the V segment lost 6 bases, leaving 4 bases of the junction unmatched. This CDR3 is 15 amino acids long. The germline CDR1 and CDR2 sequences are NSQYPW and LRSPGD (reference sequence).

This clone was seen only a few times. The gene symbols are mouse symbols. The sequence runs out 4 residues before the end of the CDR3; the remainder is reconstructed from the germline J gene. The chain links TRBV13-3 to TRBJ2-7, with a possible D match to TRBD2 (6 bases). Germline V lookup: CDR1 NNHDY, CDR2 SYVADS. This CDR3 comprises 13 residues. The sequenced CDR3 bases are TGTGCCAGCAGTGCCCGGGACTTTTAT. Translation gives CASSARDFY. The entire CDR3 reads CASSARDFYEQYF.